Listed below are T cell receptor beta chains from one sample, sequenced in a study of cytomegalovirus exposure and HLA in healthy donors. Repertoires were generated with immunoSEQ multiplex PCR, while TCRdb's copy carries only in-frame clones and drops some. The table has fewer than 150,000 clones, about four fifths seen once. The sample comprised PBMCs. The source of these receptors is a man between 35 and 55 years old in good health and CMV-seropositive. The CDR3 runs from the conserved cysteine through the conserved F or W. D genes are given only for firm matches. Clone size is stated in some rows and not others, as once, few, many or a class when expanded.

>TRBV5-1|TRBJ2-5|once|15|TRBD2
CASSFIGTTEETQYF
TGCGCCAGCAGCTTCATCGGGACTACCGAAGAGACCCAGTACTTC
>TRBV19|TRBJ1-2|few|14|-
CASSTAQGNYGYTF
TGTGCCAGTAGTACCGCACAGGGTAACTATGGCTACACCTTC
>TRBV7-7|TRBJ2-2|-|14|-
CASSLEKGSGELFF
TGTGCCAGCAGCTTAGAAAAGGGGTCCGGGGAGCTGTTTTTT
>TRBV4-1|TRBJ1-6|-|14|-
CASSVRRVDSPLHF
TGCGCCAGCAGCGTAAGGAGGGTGGATTCACCCCTCCACTTT
>TRBV5-1|TRBJ1-5|-|15|TRBD1
CASSQGQGDNQPQHF
TGCGCCAGCAGCCAGGGACAGGGAGACAATCAGCCCCAGCATTTT
>TRBV5-1|TRBJ2-1|-|16|TRBD1
CASSLSPGTDYNEQFF
TGCGCCAGCAGCTTGTCTCCCGGGACAGACTACAATGAGCAGTTCTTC
>TRBV19|TRBJ1-5|-|15|-
CASSTAVGRIQPQHF
TGTGCCAGTAGTACCGCCGTGGGCAGGATTCAGCCCCAGCATTTT
>TRBV7-9|TRBJ2-3|-|16|TRBD1
CASSLRGQYSTDTQYF
TGTGCCAGCAGCTTACGGGGACAGTATAGCACAGATACGCAGTATTTT
>TRBV18|TRBJ1-1|-|14|TRBD1
CASSPGQGRTEAFF
TGTGCCAGCTCACCGGGACAGGGGCGCACTGAAGCTTTCTTT
>TRBV19|TRBJ1-1|-|13|-
CASSMGLSTEAFF
TGTGCCAGTAGTATGGGCCTCAGCACTGAAGCTTTCTTT
>TRBV27|TRBJ1-1|once|14|TRBD1
CASRSGGGYTEAFF
TGTGCCAGCAGATCAGGGGGCGGGTACACTGAAGCTTTCTTT
>TRBV11-2|TRBJ2-1|-|15|TRBD2
CASTFLAGVVNEQFF
TGTGCCAGCACCTTCCTAGCGGGAGTAGTCAATGAGCAGTTCTTC
>TRBV10-3|TRBJ1-3|-|14|TRBD1
CAITRQGRGNTIYF
TGTGCCATCACGAGACAGGGACGTGGAAACACCATATATTTT
>TRBV7-3|TRBJ2-2|-|15|TRBD1
CASRRGDRKDGELFF
TGTGCCAGCAGACGAGGGGACAGGAAGGACGGGGAGCTGTTTTTT
>TRBV14|TRBJ2-1|-|16|TRBD1
CASSQVEDRAYNEQFF
TGTGCCAGCAGCCAAGTTGAGGACAGGGCCTACAATGAGCAGTTCTTC
>TRBV5-6|TRBJ1-2|once|14|TRBD1
CASSFGQGDYGYTF
TGTGCCAGCAGCTTTGGACAGGGTGACTATGGCTACACCTTC
>TRBV10-3|TRBJ2-6|-|14|TRBD1
CAIRQGSGANVLTF
TGTGCCATAAGACAGGGGTCTGGGGCCAACGTCCTGACTTTC
>TRBV5-1|TRBJ2-7|-|11|-
CASSFEALQYF
TGCGCCAGCAGCTTCGAAGCATTGCAGTACTTC
>TRBV9|TRBJ2-1|-|13|-
CASSVGDTSEQFF
TGTGCCAGCAGCGTAGGGGACACGAGTGAGCAGTTCTTC
>TRBV5-1|TRBJ2-1|-|16|TRBD2
CASSLIAGELYNEQFF
TGCGCCAGCAGCCTAATAGCGGGAGAACTCTACAATGAGCAGTTCTTC
>TRBV7-9|TRBJ2-5|-|15|TRBD2
CSSSLTTSGGETQYF
TGTTCCAGCAGCTTGACGACTAGCGGGGGGGAGACCCAGTACTTC
>TRBV5-1|TRBJ1-5|-|15|TRBD1
CASSLGTGTNQPQHF
TGCGCCAGCAGCTTAGGGACAGGGACCAATCAGCCCCAGCATTTT
>TRBV5-6|TRBJ2-1|-|18|TRBD2
CASSRGLAGGKGFNEQFF
TGTGCCAGCAGCCGGGGACTAGCGGGGGGGAAAGGATTCAATGAGCAGTTCTTC
>TRBV19|TRBJ1-1|medium-sized|14|TRBD1
CASSKQGPNTEAFF
TGTGCCAGTAGTAAACAGGGGCCGAACACTGAAGCTTTCTTT
>TRBV7-2|TRBJ1-3|-|14|-
CASSLQGFRNTIYF
TGTGCCAGCAGCTTACAGGGTTTCAGAAACACCATATATTTT
>TRBV30|TRBJ2-5|-|17|TRBD2
CAWSVRMVAGEAETQYF
TGTGCCTGGAGTGTACGGATGGTGGCGGGGGAGGCGGAGACCCAGTACTTC
>TRBV6-5|TRBJ2-7|-|14|TRBD1
CASTLADRGHEQYF
TGTGCCAGCACCCTGGCCGACAGGGGTCACGAGCAGTACTTC
>TRBV10-3|TRBJ2-2|-|14|-
CAIRWRSNTGELFF
TGTGCCATCCGTTGGAGGTCGAACACCGGGGAGCTGTTTTTT
>TRBV5-4|TRBJ2-7|few|16|-
CASSPDPTRGEIEQYF
TGTGCCAGCAGCCCCGACCCGACCAGGGGTGAAATCGAGCAGTACTTC
>TRBV6-8|TRBJ2-7|-|15|-
CASSPPRRGHYEQYF
TGTGCCAGCAGTCCACCCCGTAGGGGCCACTACGAGCAGTACTTC
>TRBV27|TRBJ1-2|-|15|TRBD1
CASSLVSGTVYGYTF
TGTGCCAGCAGTTTAGTCTCCGGGACAGTTTATGGCTACACCTTC
>TRBV4-3|TRBJ2-7|-|15|-
CASSRESPLTYEQYF
TGCGCCAGCAGCCGGGAGTCCCCATTAACCTACGAGCAGTACTTC
>TRBV27|TRBJ1-1|-|14|-
CASSLRSVNTEAFF
TGTGCCAGCAGTTTAAGATCGGTGAACACTGAAGCTTTCTTT
>TRBV25-1|TRBJ2-7|-|13|TRBD1
CASATRGLYEQYF
TGTGCCAGCGCTACCAGGGGGCTCTACGAGCAGTACTTC
>TRBV5-1|TRBJ2-5|-|14|-
CASSTGQSQETQYF
TGCGCCAGCAGCACAGGACAGTCACAAGAGACCCAGTACTTC
>TRBV2|TRBJ1-5|-|14|-
CASRPVLSGQPQHF
TGTGCCAGCAGACCAGTCTTGTCCGGGCAGCCCCAGCATTTT
>TRBV11-2|TRBJ1-2|-|15|TRBD1
CASSLGTGAFYGYTF
TGTGCCAGCAGCTTAGGGACAGGTGCTTTCTATGGCTACACCTTC
>TRBV5-1|TRBJ2-1|few|18|TRBD2
CASSLKIRASGNENEQFF
TGCGCCAGCAGCTTAAAGATACGGGCTAGCGGGAATGAAAATGAGCAGTTCTTC
>TRBV6-6|TRBJ1-1|once|14|TRBD1
CASRVRDRNTEAFF
TGTGCCAGCAGGGTCCGGGACAGAAACACTGAAGCTTTCTTT
>TRBV5-1|TRBJ2-5|-|13|-
CASSLRQVETQYF
TGCGCCAGCAGCTTGCGGCAGGTAGAGACCCAGTACTTC
>TRBV19|TRBJ2-7|-|11|-
CASGQPYEQYF
TGTGCCAGCGGACAGCCCTACGAGCAGTACTTC
>TRBV4-3|TRBJ2-7|-|14|-
CASSPDRVAGEQYF
TGCGCCAGCAGCCCGGACAGGGTAGCGGGCGAGCAGTACTTC
>TRBV12-5|TRBJ2-1|once|13|-
CASGPTLATRLFF
TGTGCTAGTGGCCCAACGCTAGCGACGCGTCTGTTCTTC
>TRBV7-2|TRBJ1-2|once|15|TRBD1
CASTPRQGAHYGYTF
TGTGCCAGCACCCCCCGACAGGGGGCCCACTATGGCTACACCTTC
>TRBV30|TRBJ2-1|-|12|TRBD1
CALTGGWNEQFF
TGTGCGTTAACAGGGGGTTGGAATGAGCAGTTCTTC
>TRBV4-3|TRBJ2-5|-|15|TRBD2
CASSQAWGGGETQYF
TGCGCCAGCAGCCAAGCGTGGGGGGGTGGGGAGACCCAGTACTTC
>TRBV5-1|TRBJ1-2|-|13|-
CASSSGVVNGYTF
TGCGCCAGCAGCTCAGGGGTAGTAAATGGCTACACCTTC
>TRBV9|TRBJ2-7|-|16|TRBD2
CASSVGTSGISYEQYF
TGTGCCAGCAGCGTAGGGACTAGCGGGATATCCTACGAGCAGTACTTC
>TRBV4-1|TRBJ2-5|-|16|TRBD1
CASSQDKRGRQETQYF
TGCGCCAGCAGCCAAGATAAGAGGGGGCGCCAAGAGACCCAGTACTTC
>TRBV7-9|TRBJ1-1|-|14|-
CASSPPWGGTEAFF
TGTGCCAGCAGCCCGCCATGGGGGGGCACTGAAGCTTTCTTT
>TRBV5-6|TRBJ1-1|few|14|-
CASSLGGGNTEAFF
TGTGCCAGCAGCTTGGGCGGGGGGAACACTGAAGCTTTCTTT
>TRBV7-2|TRBJ1-2|-|12|TRBD1
CAYSDRVYGYTF
TGTGCCTACTCGGACAGGGTGTATGGCTACACCTTC
>TRBV19|TRBJ2-1|-|14|-
CASSTGLAYNEQFF
TGTGCCAGTAGTACGGGACTGGCATACAATGAGCAGTTCTTC
>TRBV5-6|TRBJ1-2|-|14|-
CASSQAGRNYGYTF
TGTGCCAGCAGCCAGGCAGGGCGCAACTATGGCTACACCTTC
>TRBV29-1|TRBJ2-4|few|11|-
CSVSQGYIQYF
TGCAGCGTATCACAGGGCTACATTCAGTACTTC